This T cell receptor beta chain emerged from a study of shared clonotypes between healthy human individuals. Broader study findings: Clonotypes shared by all four sorted-subset donors had higher generation probabilities than non-shared clonotypes. A generally larger estimated richness was seen in naive subsets than in memory subsets.

Trimming at V came to 5 bases and at J to 6 bases, leaving 11 bases not matched to a gene. CDR1 SGHRS and CDR2 YFSETQ come from the germline V gene. The CDR3 is 16 residues long. Those who donated, Caucasian adults without exception, all lived in Nashville, Tennessee. As originally analysed: For the immunoSEQ data, sequences were junction-only without quality scores, so filtering differed. Method: immunoSEQ multiplex PCR; TCRdb's copy keeps in-frame clones and lacks some. V and J calls and clone size are as listed in that table; D and trimming were resolved from the DNA. The table records over a million clones, around 78% of them present only once. On this clone: Its antigen remains unknown.

This clonotype was sampled from a man between 18 and 29 years old in good health. Some clones in this sample may be carry-over from other donors' samples. V and J are TRBV5-1 and TRBJ1-1; 12 bases are shared with TRBD1. Sequenced: memory CD4+ T cells from PBMCs. Subset denoted: CD45RA-negative fraction. In nucleotides, the CDR3 is TGCGCCAGCAGTCGCGGGACAGGGGGCGACGGCGCTGAAGCTTTCTTT. This codes for CASSRGTGGDGAEAFF.